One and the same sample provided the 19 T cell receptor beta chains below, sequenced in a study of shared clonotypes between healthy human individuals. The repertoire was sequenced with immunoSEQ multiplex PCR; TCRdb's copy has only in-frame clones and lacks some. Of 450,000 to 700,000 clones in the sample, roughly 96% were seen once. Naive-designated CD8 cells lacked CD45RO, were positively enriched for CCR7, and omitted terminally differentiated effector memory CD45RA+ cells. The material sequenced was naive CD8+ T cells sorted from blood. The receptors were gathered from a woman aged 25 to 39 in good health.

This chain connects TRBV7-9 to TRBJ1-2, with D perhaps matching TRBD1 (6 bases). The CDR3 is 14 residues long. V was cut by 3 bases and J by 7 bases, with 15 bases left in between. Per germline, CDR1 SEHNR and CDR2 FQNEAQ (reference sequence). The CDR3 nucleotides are TGTGCCAGCAGCTTCACCAATACAGGGTCTGGCTACACCTTC. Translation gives CASSFTNTGSGYTF.

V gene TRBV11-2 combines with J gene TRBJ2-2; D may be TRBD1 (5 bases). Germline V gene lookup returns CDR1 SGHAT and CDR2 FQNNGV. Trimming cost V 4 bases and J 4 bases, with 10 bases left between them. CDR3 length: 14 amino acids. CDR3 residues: CASSSIQGTGELFF. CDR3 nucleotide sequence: TGTGCCAGCAGCTCTATCCAGGGCACCGGGGAGCTGTTTTTT.

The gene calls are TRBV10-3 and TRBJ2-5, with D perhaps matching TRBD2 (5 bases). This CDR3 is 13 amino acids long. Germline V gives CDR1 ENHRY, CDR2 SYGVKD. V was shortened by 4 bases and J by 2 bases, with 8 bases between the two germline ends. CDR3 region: CAISGADQETQYF. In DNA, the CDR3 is TGTGCCATCAGTGGAGCGGATCAAGAGACCCAGTACTTC.

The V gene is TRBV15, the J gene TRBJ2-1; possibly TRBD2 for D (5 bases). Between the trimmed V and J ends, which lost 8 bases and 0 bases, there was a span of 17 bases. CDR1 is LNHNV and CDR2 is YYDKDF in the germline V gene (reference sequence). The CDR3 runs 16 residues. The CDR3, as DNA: TGTGCCACCCTGGGTTACACGGGGAGCTCCTACAATGAGCAGTTCTTC. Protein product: CATLGYTGSSYNEQFF.

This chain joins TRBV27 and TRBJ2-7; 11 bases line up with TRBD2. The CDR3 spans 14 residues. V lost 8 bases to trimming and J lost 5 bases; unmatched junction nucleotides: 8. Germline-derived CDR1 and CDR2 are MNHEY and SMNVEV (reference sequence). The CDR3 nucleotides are TGTGCCAGCGGTGCCGGGACTAGCGGAAACGAGCAGTACTTC. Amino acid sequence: CASGAGTSGNEQYF.

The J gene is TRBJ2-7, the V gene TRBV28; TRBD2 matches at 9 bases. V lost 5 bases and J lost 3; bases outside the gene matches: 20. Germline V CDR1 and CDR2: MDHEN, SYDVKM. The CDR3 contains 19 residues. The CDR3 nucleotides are TGTGCCAGCAGTCCCAGGATCATGGGAGTAGCGGGAGTCCACTACGAGCAGTACTTC. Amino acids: CASSPRIMGVAGVHYEQYF.

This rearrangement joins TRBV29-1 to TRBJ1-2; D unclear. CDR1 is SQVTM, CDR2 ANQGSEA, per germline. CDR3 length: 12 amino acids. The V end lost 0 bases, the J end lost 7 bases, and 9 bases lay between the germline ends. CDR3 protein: CSVEDSSGGYTF. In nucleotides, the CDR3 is TGCAGCGTTGAAGATTCTAGTGGTGGCTACACCTTC.

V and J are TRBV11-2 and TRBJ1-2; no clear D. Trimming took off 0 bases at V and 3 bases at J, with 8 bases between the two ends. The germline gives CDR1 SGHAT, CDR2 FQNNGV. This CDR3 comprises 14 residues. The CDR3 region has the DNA TGTGCCAGCAGCTTAGATAAAGGATACTATGGCTACACCTTC. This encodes CASSLDKGYYGYTF.

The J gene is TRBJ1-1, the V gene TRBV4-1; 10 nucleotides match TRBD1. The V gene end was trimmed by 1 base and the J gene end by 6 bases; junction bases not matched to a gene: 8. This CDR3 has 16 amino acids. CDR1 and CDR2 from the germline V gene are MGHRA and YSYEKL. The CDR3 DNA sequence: TGCGCCAGCAGCCAAGCCGCCGGGACAGGGGCCCCTGAAGCTTTCTTT. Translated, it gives CASSQAAGTGAPEAFF.

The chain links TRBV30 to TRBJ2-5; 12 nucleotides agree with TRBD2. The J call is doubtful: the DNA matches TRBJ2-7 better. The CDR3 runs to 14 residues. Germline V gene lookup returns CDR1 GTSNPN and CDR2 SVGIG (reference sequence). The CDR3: CAWSATSGSYEQYF. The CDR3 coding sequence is TGTGCCTGGTCCGCGACTAGCGGGAGTTACGAGCAGTACTTC.

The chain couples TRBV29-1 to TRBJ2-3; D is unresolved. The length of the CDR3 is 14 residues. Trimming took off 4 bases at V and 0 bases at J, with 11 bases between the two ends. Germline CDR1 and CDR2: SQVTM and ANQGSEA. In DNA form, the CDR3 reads TGCAGCGTTGTCAACCGAGCTAGCACAGATACGCAGTATTTT. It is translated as CSVVNRASTDTQYF.

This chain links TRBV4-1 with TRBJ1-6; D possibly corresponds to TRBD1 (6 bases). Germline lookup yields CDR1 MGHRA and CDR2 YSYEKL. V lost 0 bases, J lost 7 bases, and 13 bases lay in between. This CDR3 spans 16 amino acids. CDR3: CASSQDFGQGNSPLHF. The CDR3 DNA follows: TGCGCCAGCAGCCAAGACTTCGGCCAGGGGAATTCACCCCTCCACTTT.

The CDR3, as DNA: TGTGCCGCTGGGGGGAGGAACACTGAAGCTTTCTTT. Translation: CAAGGRNTEAFF. This chain joins TRBV19 and TRBJ1-1, with D possibly matching TRBD1 (5 bases). Trimming removed 11 bases from V and 1 base from J, with 11 bases in between. Germline CDR1 LNHDA, CDR2 SQIVND (reference sequence). There are 12 residues in the CDR3. The complete variable domain, with remaining parts taken from reference TRBV19 and TRBJ1-1, reads DGGITQSPKYLFRKEGQNVTLSCEQNLNHDAMYWYRQDPGQGLRLIYYSQIVNDFQKGDIAEGYSVSREKKESFPLTVTSAQKNPTAFYLCAAGGRNTEAFFGQGTRLTVV.

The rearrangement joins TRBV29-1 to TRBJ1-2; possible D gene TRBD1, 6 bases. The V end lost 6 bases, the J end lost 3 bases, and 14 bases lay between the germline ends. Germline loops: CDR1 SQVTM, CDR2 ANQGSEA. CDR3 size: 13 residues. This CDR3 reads CSVEGEGHYGYTF. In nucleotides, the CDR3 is TGCAGCGTAGAGGGGGAGGGGCACTATGGCTACACCTTC.

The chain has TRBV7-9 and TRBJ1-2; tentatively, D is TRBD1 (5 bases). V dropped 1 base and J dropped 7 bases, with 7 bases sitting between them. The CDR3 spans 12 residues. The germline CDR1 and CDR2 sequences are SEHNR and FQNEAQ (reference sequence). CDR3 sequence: CASSLGGAGYTF. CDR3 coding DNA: TGTGCCAGCAGCTTAGGGGGCGCTGGCTACACCTTC.

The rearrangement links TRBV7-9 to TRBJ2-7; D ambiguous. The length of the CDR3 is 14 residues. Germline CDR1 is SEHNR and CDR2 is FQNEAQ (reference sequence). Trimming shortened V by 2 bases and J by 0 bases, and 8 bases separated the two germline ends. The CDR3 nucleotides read TGTGCCAGCAGCTTAAGTTGGGGCTCCTACGAGCAGTACTTC. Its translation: CASSLSWGSYEQYF.

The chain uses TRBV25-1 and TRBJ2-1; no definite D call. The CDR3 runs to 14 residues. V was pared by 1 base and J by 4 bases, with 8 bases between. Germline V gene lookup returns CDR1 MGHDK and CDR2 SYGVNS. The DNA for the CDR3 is TGTGCCAGCAGTGAATTAGGCGGATACAATGAGCAGTTCTTC. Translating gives CASSELGGYNEQFF.

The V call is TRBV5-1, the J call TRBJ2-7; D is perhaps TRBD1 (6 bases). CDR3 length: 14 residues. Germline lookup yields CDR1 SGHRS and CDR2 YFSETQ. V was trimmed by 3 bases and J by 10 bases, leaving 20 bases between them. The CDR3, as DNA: TGCGCCAGCAGCTCGAACGACAGGCTTGACATCCAGTACTTC. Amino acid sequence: CASSSNDRLDIQYF.

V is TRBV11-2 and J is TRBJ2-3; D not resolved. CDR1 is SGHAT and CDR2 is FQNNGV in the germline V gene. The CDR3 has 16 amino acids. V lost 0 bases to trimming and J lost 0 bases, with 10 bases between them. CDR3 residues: CASSLEATSSTDTQYF. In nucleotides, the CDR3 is TGTGCCAGCAGCTTAGAGGCTACTTCTAGCACAGATACGCAGTATTTT.